This entry concerns a single TCR beta chain. Its specificity is unknown. This sample stems from a study of shared clonotypes between healthy human individuals. Terminally differentiated effector memory CD45RA+ cells were left out of the naive CD8 fraction, which was CD45RO-negative and positively selected for CCR7. The trim removed 6 bases at V and 2 bases at J, leaving 13 bases unmatched. This CDR3 has 16 residues. The germline V gene encodes CDR1 MNHEY and CDR2 SMNVEV (reference sequence). Findings and limits, study-wide: A generally larger estimated richness was seen in naive subsets than in memory subsets. Rarefaction showed sorted-subset sequencing was incomplete despite large depth. The sharing of 4% to 5.5% of naive CD4 clonotypes was seen across a handful of donors. The study sampled only blood, and tissue repertoires likely differ.

TCRdb's table, derived via immunoSEQ multiplex PCR, lists solely in-frame clones and lacks some. The sample shows around 2,000,000 clones, just under 95% of them seen only once. The TCR was taken from a man aged 18-30 years in good health. Sequencing was carried out using naive CD8+ T cells sorted from blood. The V call is TRBV27, the J call TRBJ2-7; 7 nucleotides align to TRBD2. DNA for the CDR3: TGTGCCAGCAGAGCCGGGAGGATAGGAATCCCCTACGAGCAGTACTTC. This translates into CASRAGRIGIPYEQYF.